Listed below are T cell receptor beta chains from one sample, sequenced in a study of early T cells in non-severe SARS-CoV-2 infection. Each CDR3 protein is one row after TCRdb ran MiXCR on the 5' RACE reads. The table lists 25,000 to 35,000 distinct CDR3 sequences, roughly 5.4% of them singletons. The sequenced sample was whole blood. These receptors all come from an adult who was a healthcare worker with PCR-confirmed SARS-CoV-2 infection or an uninfected control (not recorded which). Each CDR3 is given with its conserved first and last residue. A D gene is named only where the DNA matches it firmly. Not all rows give a size; the values are once, few, many and, for expanded clones, a class.

v_call: TRBV5-5; j_call: TRBJ2-3; d_call: -; cdr3_length: 17; clone_size: -; cdr3_nt: TGTGCCAGCAGACCAATCCTCTTGGGGGGAGGCACAGATACGCAGTATTTT; cdr3_aa: CASRPILLGGGTDTQYF
v_call: TRBV28; j_call: TRBJ2-5; d_call: -; cdr3_length: 12; clone_size: many; cdr3_nt: TGTGCCAGCAGCCGGTCCGGAGAGACCCAGTACTTC; cdr3_aa: CASSRSGETQYF
v_call: TRBV10-2; j_call: TRBJ2-3; d_call: -; cdr3_length: 15; clone_size: many; cdr3_nt: TGCGCCAGCAGCGCTCTCGGGGCTAGGTTAGATACGCAGTATTTT; cdr3_aa: CASSALGARLDTQYF
v_call: TRBV20-1; j_call: TRBJ2-1; d_call: -; cdr3_length: 15; clone_size: many; cdr3_nt: TGCAGTTGTGATCGGGGACTCCTCGGAGACAATGAGCAGTTCTTC; cdr3_aa: CSCDRGLLGDNEQFF
v_call: TRBV10-1; j_call: TRBJ1-4; d_call: -; cdr3_length: 15; clone_size: few; cdr3_nt: TGTGCCACCCCGATCCGCCGAAGCAGGGACGAAAAACTGTTTTTT; cdr3_aa: CATPIRRSRDEKLFF
v_call: TRBV7-8; j_call: TRBJ2-3; d_call: -; cdr3_length: 16; clone_size: few; cdr3_nt: TGTGCCAGCAGCCCGCGGGACTCTCTGGGAACAGATACGCAGTATTTT; cdr3_aa: CASSPRDSLGTDTQYF
v_call: TRBV5-5; j_call: TRBJ2-7; d_call: -; cdr3_length: 16; clone_size: -; cdr3_nt: TGTGCCAGCAGCGCCCTAGGGTCGGCTAGGGCCTACGAGCAGTACTTC; cdr3_aa: CASSALGSARAYEQYF
v_call: TRBV7-2; j_call: TRBJ2-7; d_call: -; cdr3_length: 14; clone_size: -; cdr3_nt: TGTGCCAGCCTCTCTCAATCCGGGCTCCACGAGCAGTACTTC; cdr3_aa: CASLSQSGLHEQYF
v_call: TRBV4-2; j_call: TRBJ1-2; d_call: TRBD1; cdr3_length: 16; clone_size: many; cdr3_nt: TGTGCCAGCAGCCAAGAAGCGGGACAGGGAAACTATGGCTACACCTTC; cdr3_aa: CASSQEAGQGNYGYTF
v_call: TRBV5-1; j_call: TRBJ2-1; d_call: TRBD1; cdr3_length: 15; clone_size: -; cdr3_nt: TGCGCCAGCAGCTTGGGGACAGGGGGAGTGGATGAGCAGTTCTTC; cdr3_aa: CASSLGTGGVDEQFF
v_call: TRBV25-1; j_call: TRBJ2-7; d_call: -; cdr3_length: 17; clone_size: many; cdr3_nt: TGTGCCAGCAGTGAATCCGTTGGAGGGGGACGTTTATACGAGCAGTACTTC; cdr3_aa: CASSESVGGGRLYEQYF
v_call: TRBV5-1; j_call: TRBJ1-2; d_call: -; cdr3_length: 13; clone_size: few; cdr3_nt: TGCGCCAGCAGCAACCCCCCGAACTATGGCTACACCTTC; cdr3_aa: CASSNPPNYGYTF
v_call: TRBV27; j_call: TRBJ2-3; d_call: -; cdr3_length: 12; clone_size: many; cdr3_nt: TGTGCCAGCAGTGGGACCCTCGGGTCGCAGTATTTT; cdr3_aa: CASSGTLGSQYF
v_call: TRBV11-3; j_call: TRBJ2-7; d_call: -; cdr3_length: 14; clone_size: many; cdr3_nt: TGTGCCAGCAGCCTACGGGGAGTAAGGTACGAGCAGTACTTC; cdr3_aa: CASSLRGVRYEQYF
v_call: TRBV4-1; j_call: TRBJ1-1; d_call: -; cdr3_length: 15; clone_size: many; cdr3_nt: TGCGCCAGCAGCCTCCGGACAGCAATGAACACTGAAGCTTTCTTT; cdr3_aa: CASSLRTAMNTEAFF
v_call: TRBV7-6; j_call: TRBJ2-2; d_call: -; cdr3_length: 12; clone_size: many; cdr3_nt: TGTGCCAGCAACGACCAAACCGGGGAGCTGTTTTTT; cdr3_aa: CASNDQTGELFF
v_call: TRBV25-1; j_call: TRBJ1-1; d_call: -; cdr3_length: 12; clone_size: many; cdr3_nt: TGTGCCAGCAGTGATGCGATTGGTGAAGCTTTCTTT; cdr3_aa: CASSDAIGEAFF
v_call: TRBV11-2; j_call: TRBJ2-7; d_call: TRBD2; cdr3_length: 14; clone_size: few; cdr3_nt: TGTGCCAGCAGCAGGACTAGCGGCTCCTACGAGCAGTACTTC; cdr3_aa: CASSRTSGSYEQYF
v_call: TRBV9; j_call: TRBJ2-7; d_call: -; cdr3_length: 14; clone_size: -; cdr3_nt: TGTGCCAGCAGCGTCTGGGACCGCGCCTACGAGCAGTACTTC; cdr3_aa: CASSVWDRAYEQYF
v_call: TRBV7-9; j_call: TRBJ2-2; d_call: TRBD2; cdr3_length: 17; clone_size: few; cdr3_nt: TGTGCCAGCAGCCCCCTACTAGCGGGGGTGAACACCGGGGAGCTGTTTTTT; cdr3_aa: CASSPLLAGVNTGELFF
v_call: TRBV12-3/TRBV12-4; j_call: TRBJ2-1; d_call: -; cdr3_length: 15; clone_size: many; cdr3_nt: TGTGCCAGCAGTTTAGGCGGTAGCAACGGTAATGAGCAGTTCTTC; cdr3_aa: CASSLGGSNGNEQFF
v_call: TRBV6-2/TRBV6-3; j_call: TRBJ1-1; d_call: -; cdr3_length: 15; clone_size: few; cdr3_nt: TGTGCCAGCAGTTCCCCGACAGACCTGAACACTGAAGCTTTCTTT; cdr3_aa: CASSSPTDLNTEAFF
v_call: TRBV3-1; j_call: TRBJ1-5; d_call: -; cdr3_length: 15; clone_size: many; cdr3_nt: TGTGCCAGCAGCCAACGGACAGATAGCAATCAGCCCCAGCATTTT; cdr3_aa: CASSQRTDSNQPQHF
v_call: TRBV11-2; j_call: TRBJ2-5; d_call: -; cdr3_length: 16; clone_size: -; cdr3_nt: TGTGCCAGCAGCTTAGCGGGGGCCAAGGGACAAGAGACCCAGTACTTC; cdr3_aa: CASSLAGAKGQETQYF
v_call: TRBV20-1; j_call: TRBJ2-1; d_call: -; cdr3_length: 16; clone_size: few; cdr3_nt: TGCAGTGCTCAAGTTAGTGGGGGGAGCTCCTACAATGAGCAGTTCTTC; cdr3_aa: CSAQVSGGSSYNEQFF
v_call: TRBV5-5; j_call: TRBJ1-5; d_call: TRBD1; cdr3_length: 15; clone_size: -; cdr3_nt: TGTGCCAGCAGCCGAACAGGGGGCGATGGTCAGCCCCAGCATTTT; cdr3_aa: CASSRTGGDGQPQHF
v_call: TRBV28; j_call: TRBJ2-1; d_call: TRBD1; cdr3_length: 18; clone_size: few; cdr3_nt: TGTGCCAGCAGTTCGGACAGGGCGAATCTTGGATCCTACAATGAGCAGTTCTTC; cdr3_aa: CASSSDRANLGSYNEQFF
v_call: TRBV27; j_call: TRBJ2-7; d_call: TRBD1; cdr3_length: 13; clone_size: many; cdr3_nt: TGTGCCAGCAGGCTAGGACAGGGCAACGAGCAGTACTTC; cdr3_aa: CASRLGQGNEQYF
v_call: TRBV5-1; j_call: TRBJ1-2; d_call: -; cdr3_length: 14; clone_size: many; cdr3_nt: TGCGCCAGCAGCTTGAGTCAGCCCATCTATGGCTACACCTTC; cdr3_aa: CASSLSQPIYGYTF
v_call: TRBV27; j_call: TRBJ1-6; d_call: -; cdr3_length: 14; clone_size: many; cdr3_nt: TGTGCCAGCAGTTTATACAGAGGGAATTCACCCCTCCACTTT; cdr3_aa: CASSLYRGNSPLHF
v_call: TRBV5-1; j_call: TRBJ1-1; d_call: TRBD1; cdr3_length: 13; clone_size: many; cdr3_nt: TGCGCCAGCAGTCACCAGGGGGACACTGAAGCTTTCTTT; cdr3_aa: CASSHQGDTEAFF
v_call: TRBV7-8; j_call: TRBJ2-1; d_call: TRBD1; cdr3_length: 15; clone_size: many; cdr3_nt: TGTGCCAGCAGCCTCCGGGACAGGGGGTCGAATGAGCAGTTCTTC; cdr3_aa: CASSLRDRGSNEQFF
v_call: TRBV11-3; j_call: TRBJ2-5; d_call: -; cdr3_length: 15; clone_size: many; cdr3_nt: TGTGCCAGCAGCTATACGCGAACGTACCAAGAGACCCAGTACTTC; cdr3_aa: CASSYTRTYQETQYF
v_call: TRBV11-2; j_call: TRBJ1-1; d_call: TRBD1; cdr3_length: 15; clone_size: many; cdr3_nt: TGTGCCAGCAGCCCCCGGACAGGACTGAACACTGAAGCTTTCTTT; cdr3_aa: CASSPRTGLNTEAFF
v_call: TRBV7-9; j_call: TRBJ1-1; d_call: -; cdr3_length: 14; clone_size: many; cdr3_nt: TGTGCCAGCAGTTTAACTGGGCTGAACACTGAAGCTTTCTTT; cdr3_aa: CASSLTGLNTEAFF
v_call: TRBV29-1; j_call: TRBJ2-2; d_call: -; cdr3_length: 14; clone_size: many; cdr3_nt: TGCAGCGTTGGCGGGGCGGGGAACACCGGGGAGCTGTTTTTT; cdr3_aa: CSVGGAGNTGELFF
v_call: TRBV6-6; j_call: TRBJ2-7; d_call: -; cdr3_length: 13; clone_size: few; cdr3_nt: TGTGCCAGCAGTTACTCGATTCTGGGCGAGCAGTACTTC; cdr3_aa: CASSYSILGEQYF
v_call: TRBV3-1; j_call: TRBJ1-4; d_call: TRBD1; cdr3_length: 15; clone_size: many; cdr3_nt: TGTGCCAGCAGCCAGACGACAGGGTTGAGTGAAAAACTGTTTTTT; cdr3_aa: CASSQTTGLSEKLFF
v_call: TRBV5-1; j_call: TRBJ2-7; d_call: -; cdr3_length: 19; clone_size: -; cdr3_nt: TGCGCCAGCAGCTTGGCTTCGGGCAGAGGGACTGTTATTCCCTACGAGCAGTACTTC; cdr3_aa: CASSLASGRGTVIPYEQYF
v_call: TRBV7-7; j_call: TRBJ1-1; d_call: -; cdr3_length: 13; clone_size: -; cdr3_nt: TGTGCTAGCAGCTTAGAACGGCACACTGAAGCTTTCTTT; cdr3_aa: CASSLERHTEAFF
v_call: TRBV7-3; j_call: TRBJ1-1; d_call: -; cdr3_length: 16; clone_size: many; cdr3_nt: TGTGCCAGCAGCTTAAGCGGAACGGGGGCTGACACTGAAGCTTTCTTT; cdr3_aa: CASSLSGTGADTEAFF
v_call: TRBV6-6; j_call: TRBJ2-2; d_call: TRBD2; cdr3_length: 13; clone_size: -; cdr3_nt: TGTGCCAGTCTAGCGGATTACACCGGGGAGCTGTTTTTT; cdr3_aa: CASLADYTGELFF
v_call: TRBV12-3/TRBV12-4; j_call: TRBJ2-3; d_call: TRBD2; cdr3_length: 17; clone_size: -; cdr3_nt: TGTGCCAGCAGTTTCCCCCCGACGGCGGGAGGCACAGATACGCAGTATTTT; cdr3_aa: CASSFPPTAGGTDTQYF
v_call: TRBV2; j_call: TRBJ1-1; d_call: -; cdr3_length: 13; clone_size: -; cdr3_nt: TGTGCCACCCTGCATCCAGGAAACACTGAAGCTTTCTTT; cdr3_aa: CATLHPGNTEAFF
v_call: TRBV5-1; j_call: TRBJ1-6; d_call: TRBD1; cdr3_length: 14; clone_size: many; cdr3_nt: TGCGCCAGCAGCTTGTCCAGGGGGAATTCACCCCTCCACTTT; cdr3_aa: CASSLSRGNSPLHF
v_call: TRBV20-1; j_call: TRBJ2-7; d_call: TRBD2; cdr3_length: 16; clone_size: few; cdr3_nt: TGCAGTGCTAGGGGGAGACCTAGCGGGAGGGAGAGGGAGCAGTACTTC; cdr3_aa: CSARGRPSGREREQYF
v_call: TRBV10-3; j_call: TRBJ1-1; d_call: -; cdr3_length: 11; clone_size: many; cdr3_nt: TGTGCCATCAGTGAGGGCACTGAAGCTTTCTTT; cdr3_aa: CAISEGTEAFF
v_call: TRBV11-2; j_call: TRBJ2-5; d_call: -; cdr3_length: 12; clone_size: many; cdr3_nt: TGTGCCAGCAGCTTAGATTGGGAGACCCAGTACTTC; cdr3_aa: CASSLDWETQYF
v_call: TRBV7-9; j_call: TRBJ1-1; d_call: -; cdr3_length: 12; clone_size: many; cdr3_nt: TGTGCCAGCAGCCCGAGTGGGACTGAAGCTTTCTTT; cdr3_aa: CASSPSGTEAFF
v_call: TRBV7-3; j_call: TRBJ1-1; d_call: -; cdr3_length: 13; clone_size: many; cdr3_nt: TGTGCCAGCAGCTCGACACGAAACACTGAAGCTTTCTTT; cdr3_aa: CASSSTRNTEAFF
v_call: TRBV5-1; j_call: TRBJ2-7; d_call: -; cdr3_length: 13; clone_size: many; cdr3_nt: TGCGCCAGCAGCTTACTTACAGGGTACGAGCAGTACTTC; cdr3_aa: CASSLLTGYEQYF
v_call: TRBV2; j_call: TRBJ2-7; d_call: TRBD1; cdr3_length: 15; clone_size: many; cdr3_nt: TGTGCCACCTACAACCAAATACAGGGGGCTTACGAGCAGTACTTC; cdr3_aa: CATYNQIQGAYEQYF